This T cell receptor (beta chain) was sequenced in a study of blood T cell repertoires in COVID-19. Sequencing used immunoSEQ multiplex PCR; TCRdb keeps in-frame clones, though not all of them. In the table there are a few hundred thousand clones, 70% to 90% of which are singletons. Trimming removed 1 base at V and 3 bases at J, with 9 bases between. From germline, CDR1 is LNHNV and CDR2 YYDKDF (reference sequence). The CDR3 loop spans 15 amino acids. Those who participated ranged in age from roughly 18 to 90 years and resided in approximately 26 US areas. Grouping used clinical history reported by participants in a survey and questionnaire. Exposed participants encountered a COVID-19 case during the 2 weeks preceding study entry.

The clonotype originates from a woman aged 25 to 39 who had been exposed to COVID-19. The V call is TRBV15, the J call TRBJ1-4; D call uncertain. Sequencing used PBMCs or T cells enriched from blood (not recorded which). The CDR3 DNA reads TGTGCCACCAGCAGAGTTCAGGCGCCTAATGAAAAACTGTTTTTT. Encoded protein: CATSRVQAPNEKLFF.